The subject of this entry is one TCR beta chain. What it binds is not known. This PCR relied on a set of 60 Vbeta primers and 13 Jbeta primers. TCRdb's copy holds only in-frame clones and misses some; the assay was immunoSEQ multiplex PCR. The sample shows over 200,000 clones, 70% to 85% of them seen only once. The germline V gene has CDR1 SGHVS and CDR2 FQNEAQ. Trimming cost V 1 base and J 0 bases, with 11 bases left between them. This CDR3 is built from 16 residues. The data are from a study of cytomegalovirus exposure and HLA in healthy donors. Notes on the study in general: When a later analysis was performed, an Asian-associated ancestry cluster reportedly had fewer N-insertions than the approximately 600-donor mean. Later on, a genetic analysis was performed. It linked a missense variant in DCLRE1C with V- and J-gene trimming of TCR beta. Analysis performed later found roughly 17,000 TCR beta sequences associated with HLA alleles at 0.05 false discovery rate.

The chain couples TRBV7-8 to TRBJ2-3; D may be TRBD1 (5 bases). Specimen: PBMCs. The clonotype was recovered from a woman aged 55 to 70 in good health and CMV-seropositive. In DNA, the CDR3 is TGTGCCAGCAGCTTAGTGGCAGGGCCTAGCACAGATACGCAGTATTTT. Encoded protein: CASSLVAGPSTDTQYF.